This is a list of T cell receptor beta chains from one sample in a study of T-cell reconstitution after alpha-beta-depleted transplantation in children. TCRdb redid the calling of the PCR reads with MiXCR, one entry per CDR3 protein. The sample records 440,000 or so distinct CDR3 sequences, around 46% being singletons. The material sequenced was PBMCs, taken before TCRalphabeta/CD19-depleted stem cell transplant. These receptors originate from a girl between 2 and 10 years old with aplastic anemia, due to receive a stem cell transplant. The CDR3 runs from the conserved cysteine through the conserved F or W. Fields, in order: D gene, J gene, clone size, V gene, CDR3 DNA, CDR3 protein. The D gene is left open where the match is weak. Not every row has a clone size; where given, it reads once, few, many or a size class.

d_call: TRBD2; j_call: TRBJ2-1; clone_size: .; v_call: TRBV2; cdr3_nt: TGTGCCAGCAGTGAAGGACTAGCGGGAGCGGGCTACAATGAGCAGTTCTTC; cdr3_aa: CASSEGLAGAGYNEQFF
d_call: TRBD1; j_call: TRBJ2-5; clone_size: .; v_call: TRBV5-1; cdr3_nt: TGCGCCAGCAGCAACAAACAGGGGGCGGCCCAGGAGACCCAGTACTTC; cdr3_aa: CASSNKQGAAQETQYF
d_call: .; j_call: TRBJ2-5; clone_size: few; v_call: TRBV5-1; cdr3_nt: TGCGCCAGCAGTCATACAGGAATGACTCAAGAGACCCAGTACTTC; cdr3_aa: CASSHTGMTQETQYF
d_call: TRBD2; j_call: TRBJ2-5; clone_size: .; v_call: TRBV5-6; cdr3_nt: TGTGCCAGCAGCGAGGGACTAGCGGGAGTGGCAGAGACCCAGTACTTC; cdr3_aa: CASSEGLAGVAETQYF
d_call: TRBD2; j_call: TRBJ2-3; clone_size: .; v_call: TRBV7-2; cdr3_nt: TGTGCCAGCAGCTTTGAGCCTAGCGGGAGGTCTACGCAGTATTTT; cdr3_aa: CASSFEPSGRSTQYF
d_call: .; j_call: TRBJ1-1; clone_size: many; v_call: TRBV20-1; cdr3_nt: TGCAGTGCTTCCGGGCCTGGACCTGAAGCTTTCTTT; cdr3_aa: CSASGPGPEAFF
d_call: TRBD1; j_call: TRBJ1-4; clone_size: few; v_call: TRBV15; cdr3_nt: TGTGCCACCAGCAGAGATCAAGGACAGGGGGCACGAGGAGAAAAACTGTTTTTT; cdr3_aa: CATSRDQGQGARGEKLFF
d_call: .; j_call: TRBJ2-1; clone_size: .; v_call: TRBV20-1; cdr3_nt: TGCAGTGCTAATATCGATGAGCAGTTCTTC; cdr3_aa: CSANIDEQFF
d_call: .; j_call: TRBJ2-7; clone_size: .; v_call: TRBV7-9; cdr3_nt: TGTGCCAGCAGCTTAGACATCAATTCCTACGAGCAGTACTTC; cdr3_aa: CASSLDINSYEQYF
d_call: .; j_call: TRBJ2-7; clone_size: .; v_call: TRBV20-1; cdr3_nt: TGCAGTGCTAGAGATCGGGAAGGGAGCTCCTACGAGCAGTACTTC; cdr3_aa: CSARDREGSSYEQYF
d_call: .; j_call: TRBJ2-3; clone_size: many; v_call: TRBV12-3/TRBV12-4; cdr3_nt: TGTGCCAGCAGTTTTTGGGAACCAGATACGCAGTATTTT; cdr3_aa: CASSFWEPDTQYF
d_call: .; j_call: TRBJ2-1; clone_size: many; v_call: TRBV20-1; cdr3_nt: TGCAGTGCTAGACCAGCGGGTCGAACACCCAATGAGCAGTTCTTC; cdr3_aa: CSARPAGRTPNEQFF
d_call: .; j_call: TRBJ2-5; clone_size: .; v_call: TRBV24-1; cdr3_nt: TGTGCCACCAGTGACCTACAGGGTGGAGAGACCCAGTACTTC; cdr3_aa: CATSDLQGGETQYF
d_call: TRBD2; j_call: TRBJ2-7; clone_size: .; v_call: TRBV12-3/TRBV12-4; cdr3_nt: TGTGCCAGCAGCCCACTCTATAGCGGGAGGGCCCCCCACGAGCAGTACTTC; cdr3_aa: CASSPLYSGRAPHEQYF
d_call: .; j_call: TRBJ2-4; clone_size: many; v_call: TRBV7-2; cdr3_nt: TGTGCCAGCAGCCTAGGACAGAAAAACATTCAGTACTTC; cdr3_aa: CASSLGQKNIQYF
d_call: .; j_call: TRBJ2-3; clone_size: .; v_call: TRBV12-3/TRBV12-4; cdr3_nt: TGTGCCAGCAGTTTAGCGGGGTACTACGCAGATACGCAGTATTTT; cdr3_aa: CASSLAGYYADTQYF
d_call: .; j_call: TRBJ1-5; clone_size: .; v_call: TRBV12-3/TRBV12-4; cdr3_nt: TGTGCCAGCAGTCCCCGGAGCGGGGTTCAGCCCCAGCATTTT; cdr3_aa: CASSPRSGVQPQHF
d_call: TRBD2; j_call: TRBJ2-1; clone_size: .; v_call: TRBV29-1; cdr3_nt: TGCAGCGTTGGAGCGGGAGCGGGTACAAATGAGCAGTTCTTC; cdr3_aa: CSVGAGAGTNEQFF
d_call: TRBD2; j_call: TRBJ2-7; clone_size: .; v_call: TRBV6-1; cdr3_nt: TGTGCCAGCAGTCTGGCTAGCGGGGGGGCCACTTACGAGCAGTACTTC; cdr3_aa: CASSLASGGATYEQYF
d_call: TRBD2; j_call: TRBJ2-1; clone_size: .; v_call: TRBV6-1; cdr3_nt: TGTGCCAGCAGCCCGGGACTAGCGGTCGCGCAGTTCTTC; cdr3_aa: CASSPGLAVAQFF
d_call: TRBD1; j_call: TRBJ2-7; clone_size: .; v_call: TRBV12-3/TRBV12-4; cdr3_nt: TGTGCCAGCAGTTTAGTCTATGGGACAGGGGGACTCGAGCAGTACTTC; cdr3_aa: CASSLVYGTGGLEQYF
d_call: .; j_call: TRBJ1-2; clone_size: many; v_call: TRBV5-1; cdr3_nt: TGCGCCAGCAGCTTGGAGGGCGGGTACGGCTACACCTTC; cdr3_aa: CASSLEGGYGYTF
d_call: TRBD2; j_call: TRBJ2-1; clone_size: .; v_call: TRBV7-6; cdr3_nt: TGTGCCAGCAGCTTAATAGCGGGGGGGACTAATGAGCAGTTCTTC; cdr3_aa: CASSLIAGGTNEQFF
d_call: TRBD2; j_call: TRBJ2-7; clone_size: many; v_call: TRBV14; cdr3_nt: TGTGCCACGAGGGGAGTAGCGGGAGTCTACGAGCAGTACTTC; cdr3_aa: CATRGVAGVYEQYF
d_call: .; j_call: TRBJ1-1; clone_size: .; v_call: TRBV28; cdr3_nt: TGTGCCAGCAGGTGGGGGGGAGGGAATGAAGCTTTCTTT; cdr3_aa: CASRWGGGNEAFF
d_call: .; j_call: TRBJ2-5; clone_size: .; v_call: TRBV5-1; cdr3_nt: TGCGCCAGCAGCTTGGTAGAGGGAGGAGAGACCCAGTACTTC; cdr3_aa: CASSLVEGGETQYF
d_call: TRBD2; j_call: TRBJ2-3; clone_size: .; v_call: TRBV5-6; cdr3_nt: TGTGCCAGCCGGACTAGCGGGAGAGGAGATACGCAGTATTTT; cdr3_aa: CASRTSGRGDTQYF
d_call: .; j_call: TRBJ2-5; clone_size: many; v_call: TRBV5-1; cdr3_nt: TGCGCCAGCAGTTCTGGGGGAGACCCCCAAGAGACCCAGTACTTC; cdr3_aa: CASSSGGDPQETQYF
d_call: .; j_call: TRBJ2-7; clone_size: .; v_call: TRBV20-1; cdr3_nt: TGCAGTGCCAAACCCGGGACGTCCTACGAGCAGTACTTC; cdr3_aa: CSAKPGTSYEQYF
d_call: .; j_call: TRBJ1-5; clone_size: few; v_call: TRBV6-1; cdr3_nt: TGTGCCAGCAGTGATAGGGGGGTTAGTCAGCCCCAGCATTTT; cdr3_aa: CASSDRGVSQPQHF
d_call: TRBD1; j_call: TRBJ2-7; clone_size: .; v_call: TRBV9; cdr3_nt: TGTGCCAGCAGCTCCCGTGGCGTACAGGGGAACGAGCAGTACTTC; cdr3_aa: CASSSRGVQGNEQYF